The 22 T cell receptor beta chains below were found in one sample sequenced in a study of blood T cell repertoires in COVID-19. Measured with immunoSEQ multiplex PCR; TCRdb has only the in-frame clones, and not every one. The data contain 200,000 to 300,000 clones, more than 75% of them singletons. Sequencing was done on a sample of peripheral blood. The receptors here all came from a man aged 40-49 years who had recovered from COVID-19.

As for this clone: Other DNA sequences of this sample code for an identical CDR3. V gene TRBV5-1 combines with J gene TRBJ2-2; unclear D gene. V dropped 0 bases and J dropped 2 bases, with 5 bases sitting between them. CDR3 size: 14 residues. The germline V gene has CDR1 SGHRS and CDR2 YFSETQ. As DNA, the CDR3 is TGCGCCAGCAGCTTGGGAGGTAACACCGGGGAGCTGTTTTTT. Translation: CASSLGGNTGELFF.

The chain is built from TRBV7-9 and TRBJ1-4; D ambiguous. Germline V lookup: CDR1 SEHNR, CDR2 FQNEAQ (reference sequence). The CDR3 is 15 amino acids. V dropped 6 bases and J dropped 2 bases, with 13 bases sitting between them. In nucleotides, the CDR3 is TGTGCCAGCAGTCTTAGCTCCGGGACTAATGAAAAACTGTTTTTT. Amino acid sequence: CASSLSSGTNEKLFF.

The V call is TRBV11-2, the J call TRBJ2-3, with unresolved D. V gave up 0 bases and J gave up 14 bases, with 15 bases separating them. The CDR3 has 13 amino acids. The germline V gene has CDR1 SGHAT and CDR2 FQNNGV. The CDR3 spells CASSLDYYGALYF. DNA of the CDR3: TGTGCCAGCAGCTTAGATTATTACGGAGCCCTGTATTTT. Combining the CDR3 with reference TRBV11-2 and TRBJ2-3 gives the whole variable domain EAGVAQSPRYKIIEKRQSVAFWCNPISGHATLYWYQQILGQGPKLLIQFQNNGVVDDSQLPKDRFSAERLKGVDSTLKIQPAKLEDSAVYLCASSLDYYGALYFGPGTRLTVL.

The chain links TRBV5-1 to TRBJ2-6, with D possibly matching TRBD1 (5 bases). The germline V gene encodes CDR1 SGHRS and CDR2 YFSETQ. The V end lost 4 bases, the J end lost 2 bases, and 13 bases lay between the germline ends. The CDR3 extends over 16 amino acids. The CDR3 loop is CASSPNLGPGANVLTF. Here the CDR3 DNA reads TGCGCCAGCAGCCCGAATTTGGGGCCTGGGGCCAACGTCCTGACTTTC. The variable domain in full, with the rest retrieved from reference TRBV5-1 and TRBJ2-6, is KAGVTQTPRYLIKTRGQQVTLSCSPISGHRSVSWYQQTPGQGLQFLFEYFSETQRNKGNFPGRFSGRQFSNSRSEMNVSTLELGDSALYLCASSPNLGPGANVLTFGAGSRLTVL.

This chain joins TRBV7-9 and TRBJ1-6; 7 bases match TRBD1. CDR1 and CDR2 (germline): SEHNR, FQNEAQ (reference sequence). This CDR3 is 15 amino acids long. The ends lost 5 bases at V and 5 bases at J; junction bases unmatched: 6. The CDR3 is CASSNRDSHNSPLHF. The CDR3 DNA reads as TGTGCCAGCAGCAACCGGGACAGTCATAATTCACCCCTCCACTTT.

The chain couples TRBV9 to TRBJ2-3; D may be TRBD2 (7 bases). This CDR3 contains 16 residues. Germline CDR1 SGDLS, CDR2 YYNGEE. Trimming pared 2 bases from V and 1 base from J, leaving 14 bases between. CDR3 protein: CASSVGGGGGTDTQYF. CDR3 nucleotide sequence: TGTGCCAGCAGCGTGGGAGGGGGAGGGGGCACAGATACGCAGTATTTT.

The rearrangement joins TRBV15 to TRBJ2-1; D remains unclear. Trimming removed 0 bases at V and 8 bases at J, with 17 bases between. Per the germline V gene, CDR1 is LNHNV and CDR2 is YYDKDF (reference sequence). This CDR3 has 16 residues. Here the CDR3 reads CATSRDSSYDSYEQFF. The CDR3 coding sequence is TGTGCCACCAGCAGAGATTCTAGTTACGATAGCTATGAGCAGTTCTTC.

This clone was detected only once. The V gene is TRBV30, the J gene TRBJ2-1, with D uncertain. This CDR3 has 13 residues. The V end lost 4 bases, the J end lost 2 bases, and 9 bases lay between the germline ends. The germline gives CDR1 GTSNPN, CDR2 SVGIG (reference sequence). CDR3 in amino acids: CAWIGGTYNEQFF. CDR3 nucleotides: TGTGCCTGGATCGGCGGCACCTACAATGAGCAGTTCTTC. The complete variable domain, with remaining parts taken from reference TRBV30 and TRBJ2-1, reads SQTIHQWPATLVQPVGSPLSLECTVEGTSNPNLYWYRQAAGRGLQLLFYSVGIGQISSEVPQNLSASRPQDRQFILSSKKLLLSDSGFYLCAWIGGTYNEQFFGPGTRLTVL.

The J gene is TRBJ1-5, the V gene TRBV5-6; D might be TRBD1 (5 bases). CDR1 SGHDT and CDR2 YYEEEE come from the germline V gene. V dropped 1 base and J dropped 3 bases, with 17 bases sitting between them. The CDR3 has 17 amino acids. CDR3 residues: CASSLNGDGRANQPQHF. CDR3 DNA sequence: TGTGCCAGCAGCTTGAATGGCGATGGCAGGGCCAATCAGCCCCAGCATTTT.

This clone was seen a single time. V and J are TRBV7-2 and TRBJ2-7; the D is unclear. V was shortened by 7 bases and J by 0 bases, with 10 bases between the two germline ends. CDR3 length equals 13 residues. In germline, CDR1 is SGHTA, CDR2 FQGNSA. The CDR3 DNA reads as TGTGCCAGCACGAAGGAGAGCTCCTACGAGCAGTACTTC. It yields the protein CASTKESSYEQYF.

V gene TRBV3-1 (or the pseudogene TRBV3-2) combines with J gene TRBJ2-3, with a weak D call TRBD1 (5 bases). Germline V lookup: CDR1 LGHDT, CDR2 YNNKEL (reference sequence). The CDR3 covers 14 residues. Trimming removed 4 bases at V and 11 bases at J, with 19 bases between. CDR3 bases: TGTGCCAGCAGCCCCCAAAGGGGCACCCAGAAGCAGTATTTT. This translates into CASSPQRGTQKQYF.

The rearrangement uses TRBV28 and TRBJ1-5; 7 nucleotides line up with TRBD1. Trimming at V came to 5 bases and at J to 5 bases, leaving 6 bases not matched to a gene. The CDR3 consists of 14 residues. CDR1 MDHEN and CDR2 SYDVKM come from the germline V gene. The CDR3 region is CASSRQGFDQPQHF. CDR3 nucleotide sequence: TGTGCCAGCAGTCGACAGGGTTTCGATCAGCCCCAGCATTTT. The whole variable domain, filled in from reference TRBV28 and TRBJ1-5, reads DVKVTQSSRYLVKRTGEKVFLECVQDMDHENMFWYRQDPGLGLRLIYFSYDVKMKEKGDIPEGYSVSREKKERFSLILESASTNQTSMYLCASSRQGFDQPQHFGDGTRLSIL.

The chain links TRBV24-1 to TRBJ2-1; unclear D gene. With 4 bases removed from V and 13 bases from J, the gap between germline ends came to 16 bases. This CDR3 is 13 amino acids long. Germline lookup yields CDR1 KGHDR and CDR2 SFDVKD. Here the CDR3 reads CATSDSNVARQFF. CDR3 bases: TGTGCCACCAGTGACTCCAATGTGGCTAGACAGTTCTTC.

CDR3 loop: CASSDRGGSTEAFF. DNA for the CDR3: TGTGCCAGCAGCGACCGGGGTGGATCCACTGAAGCTTTCTTT. The chain employs TRBV6-2 or TRBV6-3 and TRBJ1-1; D ambiguous. Germline assignment: CDR1 MNHEY and CDR2 SVGEGT. CDR3 length: 14 amino acids. Trimming shortened V by 6 bases and J by 4 bases, and 15 bases separated the two germline ends.

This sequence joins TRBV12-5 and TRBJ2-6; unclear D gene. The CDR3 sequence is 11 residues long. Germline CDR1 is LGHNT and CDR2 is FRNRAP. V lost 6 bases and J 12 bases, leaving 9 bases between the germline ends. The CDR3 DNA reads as TGTGCTAGTGGGTTTAATTCCGTCCTGACTTTC. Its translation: CASGFNSVLTF.

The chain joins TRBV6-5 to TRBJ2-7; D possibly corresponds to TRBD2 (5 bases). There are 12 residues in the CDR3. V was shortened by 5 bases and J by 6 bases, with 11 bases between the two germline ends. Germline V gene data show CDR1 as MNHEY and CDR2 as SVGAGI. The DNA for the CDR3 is TGTGCCAGCAGTCCCCGGGGATCCGAGCAGTACTTC. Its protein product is CASSPRGSEQYF.

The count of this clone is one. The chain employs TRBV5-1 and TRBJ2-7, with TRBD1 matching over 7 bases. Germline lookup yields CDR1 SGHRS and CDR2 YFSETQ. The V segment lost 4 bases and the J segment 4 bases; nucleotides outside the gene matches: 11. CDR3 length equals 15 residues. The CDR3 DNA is TGCGCCAGCAGCCCCTGGACAGGTTCGGGGTACGAGCAGTACTTC. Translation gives CASSPWTGSGYEQYF.

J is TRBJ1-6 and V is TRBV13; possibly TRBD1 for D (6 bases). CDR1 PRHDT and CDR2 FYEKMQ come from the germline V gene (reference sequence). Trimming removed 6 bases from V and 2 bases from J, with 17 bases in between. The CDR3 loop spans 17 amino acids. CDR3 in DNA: TGTGCCAGCAGTTCTGGACCCCGACAGGCCTATAATTCACCCCTCCACTTT. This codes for CASSSGPRQAYNSPLHF.

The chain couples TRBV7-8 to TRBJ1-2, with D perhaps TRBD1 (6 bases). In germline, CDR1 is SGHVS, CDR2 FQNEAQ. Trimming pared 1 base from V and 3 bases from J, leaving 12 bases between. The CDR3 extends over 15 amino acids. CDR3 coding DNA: TGTGCCAGCAGCTTAGGCCAACAGGGAGACTATGGCTACACCTTC. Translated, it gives CASSLGQQGDYGYTF. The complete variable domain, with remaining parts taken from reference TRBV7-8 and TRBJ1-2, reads GAGVSQSPRYKVAKRGQDVALRCDPISGHVSLFWYQQALGQGPEFLTYFQNEAQLDKSGLPSDRFFAERPEGSVSTLKIQRTQQEDSAVYLCASSLGQQGDYGYTFGSGTRLTVV.

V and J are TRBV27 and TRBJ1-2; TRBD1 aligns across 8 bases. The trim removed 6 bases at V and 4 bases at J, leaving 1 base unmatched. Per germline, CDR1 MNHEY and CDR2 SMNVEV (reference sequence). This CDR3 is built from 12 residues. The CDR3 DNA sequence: TGTGCCAGCAGGGACAGGGTCTATGGCTACACCTTC. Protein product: CASRDRVYGYTF.

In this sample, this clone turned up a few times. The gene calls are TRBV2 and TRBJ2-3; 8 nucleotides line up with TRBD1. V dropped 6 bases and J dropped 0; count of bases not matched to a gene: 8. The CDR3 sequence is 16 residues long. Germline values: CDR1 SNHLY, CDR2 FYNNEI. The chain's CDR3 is CASRAAGTGSTDTQYF. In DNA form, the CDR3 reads TGTGCCAGCAGGGCTGCCGGGACAGGAAGCACAGATACGCAGTATTTT.

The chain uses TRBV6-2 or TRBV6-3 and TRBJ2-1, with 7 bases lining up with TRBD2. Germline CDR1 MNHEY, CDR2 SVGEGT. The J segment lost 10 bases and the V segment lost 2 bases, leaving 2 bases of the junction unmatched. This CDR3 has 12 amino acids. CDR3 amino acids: CASSYAGREQFF. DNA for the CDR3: TGTGCCAGCAGTTACGCCGGGAGGGAGCAGTTCTTC.